Shown below are 3 T cell receptor beta chains from a single sample sequenced in a study of glioma-infiltrating T cells after dendritic cell vaccination. Repertoires were generated with immunoSEQ multiplex PCR, while TCRdb's copy carries only in-frame clones and drops some. The sample lists more than 20,000 clones; 79% were seen once. Here the sequenced sample was blood, taken before dendritic cell vaccination. Every receptor here comes from a human donor with glioblastoma.

The DNA for the CDR3 is TGCGCCAGCAGCCAAGGACAGTGGGAGACCCAGTACTTC. Its translation is CASSQGQWETQYF. The rearrangement joins TRBV4-3 to TRBJ2-5; the D gene is possibly TRBD1 (5 bases). Deletions cut 1 base from V and 5 bases from J, with 8 bases between. The germline V gene has CDR1 LGHNA and CDR2 YSLEER. The CDR3 is 13 amino acids.

V and J are TRBV4-2 and TRBJ2-5; maybe TRBD2 (6 bases). The V gene lost 0 bases and the J gene lost 5 bases, with 13 bases spanning the gap. The CDR3 runs to 15 residues. The germline V gene has CDR1 LGHNA and CDR2 YNFKEQ. For the CDR3, the DNA is TGTGCCAGCAGCCAAGATCCGGGAGTTCCGGAGACCCAGTACTTC. The encoded protein is CASSQDPGVPETQYF.

The rearrangement uses TRBV19 and TRBJ1-1, with D uncertain. Germline CDR1 reads LNHDA; CDR2 reads SQIVND (reference sequence). V was trimmed by 3 bases and J by 4 bases, leaving 9 bases between them. The CDR3 runs 13 residues. CDR3 residues: CASSIGVITEAFF. DNA for the CDR3: TGTGCCAGTAGTATCGGGGTAATCACTGAAGCTTTCTTT. Looking up the rest from reference TRBV19 and TRBJ1-1 gives the full variable domain: DGGITQSPKYLFRKEGQNVTLSCEQNLNHDAMYWYRQDPGQGLRLIYYSQIVNDFQKGDIAEGYSVSREKKESFPLTVTSAQKNPTAFYLCASSIGVITEAFFGQGTRLTVV.